This T cell receptor (beta chain) was found in a study of T-cell reconstitution after alpha-beta-depleted transplantation in children. Study-wide findings and caveats: T-cell counts and diversity were attributed mostly to newly produced T cells one year after transplant. Roughly two months post-transplant, alpha-beta T cells reportedly originated from several hundred graft clones that had expanded.

Germline CDR1 SGHRS, CDR2 YFSETQ. Trimming left V 7 bases short and J 1 base short, with 6 bases between. The CDR3 sequence is 12 residues long. This sample's TCRbeta library carried unique molecular identifier barcodes. MiXCR, applied by TCRdb to the PCR reads, yields one record per CDR3 protein. This repertoire shows 90,000 to 120,000 distinct CDR3 sequences, 5.5% to 6.5% found once; its top ten account for roughly 24%. This clonotype was counted only a few times. Antigen specificity is unknown. This specimen was PBMCs, mostly from graft donor cells, taken 360 days after TCRalphabeta/CD19-depleted stem cell transplant. The genes are TRBV5-1 and TRBJ1-5; unclear D gene. This clonotype was obtained from a male patient under 10 years old who had a stem cell transplant for acute lymphoblastic leukemia, so the T cells may come from the graft donor. The CDR3: CASHISNQPQHF. CDR3 coding DNA: TGCGCCAGCCATATAAGCAATCAGCCCCAGCATTTT.